The clone carrying this TCR beta chain has a handful of counts. Its antigen is currently unknown. These data come from a study of cytomegalovirus exposure and HLA in healthy donors. Overall study: A data release that came early held tens of millions of unique TCRs from HLA-typed donors.

Primers: 60 Vbeta forward and 13 Jbeta reverse. The data were produced by immunoSEQ multiplex PCR, yet TCRdb's version contains in-frame clones alone and is incomplete. The sample has under 150,000 clones, 77% seen once. Study results and caveats: A list of more than 150 TCR beta chains associated with cytomegalovirus was given. The authors later linked a missense DCLRE1C variant to TCR beta V- and J-gene trimming. As a later analysis showed, several of the most significant clusters appeared to be linked to common viral pathogens.

Per germline, CDR1 KGHSH and CDR2 LQKENI. The CDR3 is 17 residues long. Trimming pared 3 bases from V and 0 bases from J, leaving 15 bases between. The V and J genes are TRBV18 and TRBJ1-5, with D maybe TRBD1 (6 bases). The sequence was collected from a woman aged 40 to 50 in good health and CMV-seronegative. The specimen sequenced was PBMCs. CDR3 sequence reads: CASSPQQRTASNQPQHF. Written as DNA, the CDR3 is TGTGCCAGCTCACCCCAACAAAGGACAGCTAGCAATCAGCCCCAGCATTTT.